The T cell receptor (beta chain) described here comes from a study of blood T cell repertoires in COVID-19. Study-wide context: Material from acute and convalescent COVID-19 was sourced from the United States, Italy and Spain.

V gave up 1 base and J gave up 7 bases, with 10 bases separating them. The germline V gene encodes CDR1 SGHTA and CDR2 FQGNSA. The CDR3 runs to 13 residues. Sequenced by immunoSEQ multiplex PCR; TCRdb stores in-frame clones only, minus some. The sample gives approximately 230,000 clones, 70% to 90% of which show up once; around 1.8% is in the top ten. Cohorts were assigned according to the clinical history that participants reported. Among Cohort 3 donors, those recovered had two negative PCRs, clearance, or symptom resolution. This receptor was identified in a man aged 35-49 years who had recovered from COVID-19. This chain links TRBV7-2 with TRBJ2-5, with a possible D match to TRBD2 (5 bases). The sample was PBMCs or T cells enriched from blood (not recorded which). The CDR3 protein is CASSLESEGTQYF. The CDR3 coding sequence is TGTGCCAGCAGCTTAGAGTCCGAGGGGACCCAGTACTTC.